The rows below give T cell receptor beta chains drawn from one sample of a study of early T cells in non-severe SARS-CoV-2 infection. TCRdb re-analysed the 5' RACE reads in MiXCR, keeping a single row per CDR3 protein. The sample has 85,000 to 100,000 distinct CDR3 sequences, about 15% seen once; the top ten hold approximately 5.1%. This material consisted of whole blood, taken at baseline. These TCRs come from an adult who was a healthcare worker with PCR-confirmed SARS-CoV-2 infection or an uninfected control (not recorded which). CDR3s include the opening cysteine and the closing phenylalanine or tryptophan. D genes are given only for firm matches. Size is omitted from some rows. Given values are once, few, many or a class for expanded clones.

CDR3 length	V gene	D gene	J gene	clone size	CDR3 protein	CDR3 DNA
13	TRBV20-1	.	TRBJ2-1	.	CSARDTDNNEQFF	TGCAGTGCTAGAGATACAGACAACAATGAGCAGTTCTTC
13	TRBV7-9	.	TRBJ1-2	.	CASSLAQGQGYTF	TGTGCCAGCAGCTTAGCGCAAGGGCAAGGCTACACCTTC
14	TRBV9	.	TRBJ2-7	.	CASSVGPTSYEQYF	TGTGCCAGCAGCGTAGGTCCGACCTCCTACGAGCAGTACTTC
15	TRBV20-1	TRBD2	TRBJ2-2	.	CSANREGVNTGELFF	TGCAGTGCTAACCGGGAGGGGGTGAACACCGGGGAGCTGTTTTTT
13	TRBV7-9	.	TRBJ1-4	.	CASSFGIQEKLFF	TGTGCCAGCAGCTTCGGGATCCAAGAAAAACTGTTTTTT
13	TRBV10-2	.	TRBJ1-1	.	CASSVSGATEAFF	TGCGCCAGCAGTGTTTCCGGAGCCACTGAAGCTTTCTTT
13	TRBV3-1	.	TRBJ1-2	.	CASSQGDFDGYTF	TGTGCCAGCAGCCAGGGAGATTTCGATGGCTACACCTTC
13	TRBV20-1	.	TRBJ2-7	.	CSATTDISYEQYF	TGCAGTGCTACGACAGACATCTCCTACGAGCAGTACTTC
13	TRBV6-2/TRBV6-3	.	TRBJ2-1	few	CASRYTGNNEQFF	TGTGCCAGCAGATATACAGGGAACAATGAGCAGTTCTTC
13	TRBV28	.	TRBJ1-1	.	CASRSGHGTEAFF	TGTGCCAGCAGGTCAGGTCATGGCACTGAAGCTTTCTTT
15	TRBV11-2	.	TRBJ1-3	.	CASIPGQPSGNTIYF	TGTGCCAGCATCCCTGGACAGCCCTCTGGAAACACCATATATTTT
15	TRBV5-1	.	TRBJ2-1	many	CASSSRDPRDNEQFF	TGCGCCAGCAGTTCCCGGGACCCGAGAGACAATGAGCAGTTCTTC
15	TRBV7-3	TRBD2	TRBJ2-3	many	CASSLAGGNTDTQYF	TGTGCCAGCAGCTTAGCGGGAGGGAACACAGATACGCAGTATTTT
14	TRBV6-6	.	TRBJ2-7	many	CASSYGDGPYEQYF	TGTGCCAGCAGTTACGGGGACGGACCCTACGAGCAGTACTTC
13	TRBV7-2	.	TRBJ1-1	.	CTSSPPGHEKAFF	TGTACCAGCAGCCCTCCGGGACATGAGAAGGCTTTCTTT
14	TRBV11-2	.	TRBJ2-7	.	CASSLAGTRYEQYF	TGTGCCAGCAGCTTAGCGGGGACACGCTACGAGCAGTACTTC
14	TRBV6-5	TRBD1	TRBJ1-6	.	CASREQGRNSPLHF	TGTGCCAGCAGGGAACAGGGGCGGAATTCACCCCTCCACTTT
15	TRBV3-1	.	TRBJ2-5	.	CASSPTQTQQETQYF	TGTGCCAGCAGCCCAACACAGACTCAGCAAGAGACCCAGTACTTC
11	TRBV7-9	.	TRBJ1-1	.	CASSFMGEAFF	TGTGCCAGCAGCTTCATGGGTGAAGCTTTCTTT
13	TRBV7-2	.	TRBJ2-5	few	CASSLTLQETQYF	TGTGCCAGCAGCTTAACCCTACAAGAGACCCAGTACTTC
15	TRBV6-5	.	TRBJ2-7	once	CASSYSRAMTYEQYF	TGTGCCAGCAGTTACTCTCGAGCGATGACCTACGAGCAGTACTTC
12	TRBV20-1	.	TRBJ2-7	.	CSARDPWGEQYF	TGCAGTGCTAGAGATCCTTGGGGCGAGCAGTACTTC
13	TRBV20-1	.	TRBJ2-5	few	CSARMYRVETQYF	TGCAGTGCTAGAATGTACCGGGTGGAGACCCAGTACTTC
15	TRBV20-1	.	TRBJ1-4	many	CSARGRHSEWEKLFF	TGCAGTGCTAGGGGCCGTCATTCGGAGTGGGAAAAACTGTTTTTT
13	TRBV30	.	TRBJ2-3	once	CAWSVRGRDTQYF	TGTGCCTGGAGTGTACGGGGAAGAGATACGCAGTATTTT
16	TRBV6-5	.	TRBJ2-7	few	CASSPNGHSRTYEQYF	TGTGCCAGCAGTCCTAACGGACACTCTAGGACTTACGAGCAGTACTTC
16	TRBV11-2	.	TRBJ2-2	few	CASSQMDSPNTGELFF	TGTGCCAGCAGCCAAATGGACAGTCCGAACACCGGGGAGCTGTTTTTT
15	TRBV9	.	TRBJ2-1	few	CASSGIGGKLNEQFF	TGTGCCAGCAGCGGGATTGGCGGGAAACTCAATGAGCAGTTCTTC
16	TRBV5-1	.	TRBJ2-2	.	CASSLISSSDTGELFF	TGCGCCAGCAGCTTGATTAGTAGTTCAGACACCGGGGAGCTGTTTTTT
15	TRBV6-2/TRBV6-3	TRBD2	TRBJ2-1	many	CASSYGGRRGVEQFF	TGTGCCAGCAGTTATGGCGGGAGGAGGGGTGTTGAGCAGTTCTTC
16	TRBV28	.	TRBJ1-1	many	CASSQPPWTLNTEAFF	TGTGCCAGCAGTCAACCCCCCTGGACCCTGAACACTGAAGCTTTCTTT
14	TRBV6-6	TRBD2	TRBJ2-3	few	CASSLGGVTDTQYF	TGTGCCAGCAGTCTGGGAGGGGTCACAGATACGCAGTATTTT
14	TRBV10-3	TRBD2	TRBJ2-2	many	CAIKGLAGDGELFF	TGTGCCATCAAGGGACTAGCGGGAGACGGGGAGCTGTTTTTT
13	TRBV20-1	.	TRBJ2-1	many	CSALLLNYGEQFF	TGCAGTGCTCTCCTTCTCAATTACGGTGAGCAGTTCTTC
18	TRBV10-3	TRBD1	TRBJ2-1	many	CAISDRGLRGSSYNEQFF	TGTGCCATCAGTGACAGGGGGCTAAGAGGGAGTTCCTACAATGAGCAGTTCTTC
15	TRBV27	.	TRBJ2-4	.	CASSLDSGQKNIQYF	TGTGCCAGCAGTTTAGACTCTGGGCAGAAAAACATTCAGTACTTC
13	TRBV5-1	TRBD1	TRBJ2-7	.	CASATGGGYEQYF	TGCGCCAGCGCCACAGGGGGCGGATACGAGCAGTACTTC
15	TRBV7-9	.	TRBJ1-3	.	CASSPDGFLKNTIYF	TGTGCCAGCAGCCCAGACGGGTTCCTTAAGAACACCATATATTTT
15	TRBV29-1	.	TRBJ2-1	few	CSVPSKANSYNEQFF	TGCAGCGTCCCCAGCAAAGCGAACTCCTACAATGAGCAGTTCTTC
14	TRBV12-3/TRBV12-4	TRBD1	TRBJ1-1	few	CASSLSGQGTEAFF	TGTGCCAGCAGTTTGAGTGGACAGGGGACTGAAGCTTTCTTT
14	TRBV11-2	.	TRBJ2-1	.	CASRAGTLRDEQFF	TGTGCCAGCAGAGCCGGGACCCTGAGAGATGAGCAGTTCTTC
12	TRBV3-1	.	TRBJ2-1	.	CASSPRPNEQFF	TGTGCCAGCAGCCCCCGCCCCAATGAGCAGTTCTTC
14	TRBV5-1	.	TRBJ2-1	.	CASSLSSSYNEQFF	TGCGCCAGCAGCCTCAGTAGCTCCTACAATGAGCAGTTCTTC
11	TRBV20-1	.	TRBJ2-7	.	CSATRTLEQYF	TGCAGTGCTACAAGAACCCTCGAGCAGTACTTC